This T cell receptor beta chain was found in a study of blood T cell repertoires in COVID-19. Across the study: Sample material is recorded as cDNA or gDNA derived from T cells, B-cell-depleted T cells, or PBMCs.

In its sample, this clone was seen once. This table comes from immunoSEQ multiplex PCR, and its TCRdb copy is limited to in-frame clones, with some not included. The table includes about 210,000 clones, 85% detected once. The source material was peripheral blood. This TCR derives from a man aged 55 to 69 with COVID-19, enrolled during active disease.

Here the CDR3 reads CASSIGASTDTQYF. In nucleotides, the CDR3 is TGTGCCAGTAGTATAGGGGCAAGCACAGATACGCAGTATTTT. The chain is built from TRBV19 and TRBJ2-3; no clear D gene. This CDR3 comprises 14 residues. CDR1 is LNHDA, CDR2 SQIVND, per germline (reference sequence). V lost 1 base, J lost 0 bases, and 5 bases lay in between.